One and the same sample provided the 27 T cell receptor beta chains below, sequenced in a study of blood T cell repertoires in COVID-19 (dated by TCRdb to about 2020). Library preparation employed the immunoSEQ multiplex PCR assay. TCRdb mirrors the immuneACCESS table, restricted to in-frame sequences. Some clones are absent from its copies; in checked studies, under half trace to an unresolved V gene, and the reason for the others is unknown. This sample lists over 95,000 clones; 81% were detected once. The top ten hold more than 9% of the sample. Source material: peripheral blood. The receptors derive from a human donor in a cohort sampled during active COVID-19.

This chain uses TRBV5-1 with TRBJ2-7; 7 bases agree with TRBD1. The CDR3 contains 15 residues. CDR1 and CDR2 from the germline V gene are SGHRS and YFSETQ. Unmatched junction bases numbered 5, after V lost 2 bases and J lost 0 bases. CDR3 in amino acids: CASSLTGANSYEQYF. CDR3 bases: TGCGCCAGCAGCTTAACAGGGGCCAACTCCTACGAGCAGTACTTC.

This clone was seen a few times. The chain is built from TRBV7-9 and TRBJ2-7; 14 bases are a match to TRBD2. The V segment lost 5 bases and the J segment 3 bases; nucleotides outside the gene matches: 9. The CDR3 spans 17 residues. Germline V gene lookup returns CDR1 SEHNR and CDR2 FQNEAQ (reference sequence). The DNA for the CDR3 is TGTGCCAGCAGCCCCCGGGGACTAGCGGGAGCCATCTACGAGCAGTACTTC. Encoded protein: CASSPRGLAGAIYEQYF.

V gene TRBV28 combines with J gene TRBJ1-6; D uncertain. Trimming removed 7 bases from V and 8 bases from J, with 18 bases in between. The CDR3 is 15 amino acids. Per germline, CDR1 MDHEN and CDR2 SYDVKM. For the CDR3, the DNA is TGTGCCAGCATAGAGGAACTGATTGGTGATTCACCCCTCCACTTT. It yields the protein CASIEELIGDSPLHF.

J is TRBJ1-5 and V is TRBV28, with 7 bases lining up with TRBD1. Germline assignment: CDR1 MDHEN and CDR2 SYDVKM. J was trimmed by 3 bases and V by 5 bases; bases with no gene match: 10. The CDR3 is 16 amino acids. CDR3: CASSPQRTGYNQPQHF. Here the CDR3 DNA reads TGTGCCAGCAGTCCACAGCGGACAGGCTACAATCAGCCCCAGCATTTT.

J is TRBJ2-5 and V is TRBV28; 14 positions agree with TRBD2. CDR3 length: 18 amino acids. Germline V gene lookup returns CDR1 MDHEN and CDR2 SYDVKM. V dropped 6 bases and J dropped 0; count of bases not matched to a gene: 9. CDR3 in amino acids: CASRGRLAGGRYQETQYF. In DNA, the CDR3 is TGTGCCAGCAGGGGAAGACTAGCGGGGGGGAGGTACCAAGAGACCCAGTACTTC.

DNA of the CDR3: TGTGCCAGCAGCTTAGGGTTGTCGATCAGGGATTCACCCCTCCACTTT. It translates to CASSLGLSIRDSPLHF. The V and J genes are TRBV7-2 and TRBJ1-6, with D maybe TRBD1 (5 bases). The V and J ends lost 1 base and 8 bases respectively, with 15 bases between them. The CDR3 has 16 residues. Germline V gene data show CDR1 as SGHTA and CDR2 as FQGNSA.

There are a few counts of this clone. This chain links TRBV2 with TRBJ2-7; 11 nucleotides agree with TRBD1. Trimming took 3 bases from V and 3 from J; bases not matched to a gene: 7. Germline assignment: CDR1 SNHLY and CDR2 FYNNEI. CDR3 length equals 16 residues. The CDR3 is CASSEGQGDGDYEQYF. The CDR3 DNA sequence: TGTGCCAGCAGTGAGGGACAGGGGGATGGCGACTACGAGCAGTACTTC.

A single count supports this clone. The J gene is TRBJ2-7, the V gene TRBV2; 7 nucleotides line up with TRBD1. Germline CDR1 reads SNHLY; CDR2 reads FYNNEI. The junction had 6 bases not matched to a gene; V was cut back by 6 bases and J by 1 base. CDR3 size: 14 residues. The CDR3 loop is CASRQRDSSYEQYF. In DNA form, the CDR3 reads TGTGCCAGCAGGCAGAGGGACAGTTCCTACGAGCAGTACTTC.

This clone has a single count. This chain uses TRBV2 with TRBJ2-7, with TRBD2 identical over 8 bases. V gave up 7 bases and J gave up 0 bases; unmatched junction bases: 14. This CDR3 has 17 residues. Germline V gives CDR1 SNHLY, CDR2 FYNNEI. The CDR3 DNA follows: TGTGCCAGCACCCTTCGCGCGGTGCGGGAGGCCTCCTACGAGCAGTACTTC. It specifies CASTLRAVREASYEQYF. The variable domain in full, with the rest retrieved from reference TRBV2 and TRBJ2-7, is EPEVTQTPSHQVTQMGQEVILRCVPISNHLYFYWYRQILGQKVEFLVSFYNNEISEKSEIFDDQFSVERPDGSNFTLKIRSTKLEDSAMYFCASTLRAVREASYEQYFGPGTRLTVT.

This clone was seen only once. CDR3: CASSLTDSGANVLTF. As DNA, the CDR3 is TGTGCCAGCAGCTTGACAGACTCTGGGGCCAACGTCCTGACTTTC. The V gene is TRBV5-6, the J gene TRBJ2-6; D not resolved. Per the germline V gene, CDR1 is SGHDT and CDR2 is YYEEEE. The CDR3 length is 15 residues. The V end lost 1 base, the J end lost 0 bases, and 5 bases lay between the germline ends.

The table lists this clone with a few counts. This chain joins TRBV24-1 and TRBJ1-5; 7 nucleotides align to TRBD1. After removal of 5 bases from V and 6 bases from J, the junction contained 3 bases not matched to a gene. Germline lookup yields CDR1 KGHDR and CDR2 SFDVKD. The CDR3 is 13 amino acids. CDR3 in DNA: TGTGCCACCAGTGGACAGGGCTTTCAGCCCCAGCATTTT. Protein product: CATSGQGFQPQHF.

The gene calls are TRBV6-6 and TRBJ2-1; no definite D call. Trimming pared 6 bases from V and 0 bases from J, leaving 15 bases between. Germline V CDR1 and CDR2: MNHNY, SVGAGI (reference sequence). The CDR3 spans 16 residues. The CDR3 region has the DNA TGTGCCAGCAGCCGATTACCGGAGTCCTCCTACAATGAGCAGTTCTTC. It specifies CASSRLPESSYNEQFF.

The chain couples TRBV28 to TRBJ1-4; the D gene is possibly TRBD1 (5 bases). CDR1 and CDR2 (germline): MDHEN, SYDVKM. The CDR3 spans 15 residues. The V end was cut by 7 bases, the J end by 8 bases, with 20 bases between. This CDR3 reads CASKRPWAGEEKLFF. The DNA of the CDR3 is TGTGCCAGCAAACGCCCCTGGGCGGGGGAGGAAAAACTGTTTTTT.

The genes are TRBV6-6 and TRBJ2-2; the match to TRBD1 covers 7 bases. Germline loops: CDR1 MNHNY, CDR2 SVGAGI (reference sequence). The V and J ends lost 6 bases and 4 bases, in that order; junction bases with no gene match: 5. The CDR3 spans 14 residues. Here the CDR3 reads CASRETGTTGELFF. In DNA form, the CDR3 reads TGTGCCAGCAGAGAGACAGGGACCACCGGGGAGCTGTTTTTT.

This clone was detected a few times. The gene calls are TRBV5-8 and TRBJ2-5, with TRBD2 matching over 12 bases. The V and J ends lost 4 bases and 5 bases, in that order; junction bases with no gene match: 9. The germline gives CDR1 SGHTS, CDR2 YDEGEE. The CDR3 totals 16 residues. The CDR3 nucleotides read TGTGCCAGCAGCCGATTACGACTAGCGGGAGTGGAGACCCAGTACTTC. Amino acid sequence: CASSRLRLAGVETQYF. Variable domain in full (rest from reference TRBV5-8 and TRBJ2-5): EAGVTQSPTHLIKTRGQQATLRCSPISGHTSVYWYQQALGLGLQFLLWYDEGEERNRGNFPPRFSGRQFPNYSSELNVNALELEDSALYLCASSRLRLAGVETQYFGPGTRLLVL.

This CDR3 is CASSQVGTGGTEAFF. CDR3 nucleotides: TGCGCCAGCAGCCAAGTGGGGACAGGGGGCACTGAAGCTTTCTTT. The V call is TRBV4-3, the J call TRBJ1-1; 11 nucleotides agree with TRBD1. The CDR3 consists of 15 residues. The trim removed 1 base at V and 4 bases at J, leaving 2 bases unmatched. The germline CDR1 and CDR2 sequences are LGHNA and YSLEER.

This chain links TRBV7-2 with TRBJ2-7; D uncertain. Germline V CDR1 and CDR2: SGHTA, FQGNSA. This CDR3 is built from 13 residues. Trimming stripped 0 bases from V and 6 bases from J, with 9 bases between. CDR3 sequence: CASSLALLSEQYF. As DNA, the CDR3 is TGTGCCAGCAGCTTAGCCCTCCTAAGCGAGCAGTACTTC.

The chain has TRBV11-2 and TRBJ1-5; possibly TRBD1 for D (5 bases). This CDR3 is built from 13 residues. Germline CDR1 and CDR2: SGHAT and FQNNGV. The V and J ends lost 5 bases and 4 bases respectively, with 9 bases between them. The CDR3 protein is CASSQGANQPQHF. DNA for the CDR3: TGTGCCAGCAGCCAAGGGGCGAATCAGCCCCAGCATTTT.

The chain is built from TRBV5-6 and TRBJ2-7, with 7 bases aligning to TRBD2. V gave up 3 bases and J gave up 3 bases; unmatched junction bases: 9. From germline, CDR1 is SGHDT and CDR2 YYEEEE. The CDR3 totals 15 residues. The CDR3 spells CASSSRLAPRYEQYF. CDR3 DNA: TGTGCCAGCAGCTCCAGACTAGCTCCCCGCTACGAGCAGTACTTC. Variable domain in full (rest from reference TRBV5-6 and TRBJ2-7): DAGVTQSPTHLIKTRGQQVTLRCSPKSGHDTVSWYQQALGQGPQFIFQYYEEEERQRGNFPDRFSGHQFPNYSSELNVNALLLGDSALYLCASSSRLAPRYEQYFGPGTRLTVT.

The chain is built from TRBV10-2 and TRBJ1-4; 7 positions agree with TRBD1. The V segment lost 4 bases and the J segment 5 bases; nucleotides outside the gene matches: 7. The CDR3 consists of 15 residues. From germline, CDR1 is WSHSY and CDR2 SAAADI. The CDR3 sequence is CASSVAGGRNEKLFF. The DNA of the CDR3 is TGCGCCAGCAGTGTCGCAGGGGGACGAAATGAAAAACTGTTTTTT.

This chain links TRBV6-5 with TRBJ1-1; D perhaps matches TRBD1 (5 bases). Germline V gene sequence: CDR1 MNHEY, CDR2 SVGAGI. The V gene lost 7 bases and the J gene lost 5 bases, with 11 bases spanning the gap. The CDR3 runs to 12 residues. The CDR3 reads CASKRGGTEAFF. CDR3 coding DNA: TGTGCCAGCAAAAGGGGTGGAACTGAAGCTTTCTTT.

Here the CDR3 reads CASKGQGANYGYTF. DNA of the CDR3: TGTGCCAGCAAAGGACAGGGGGCAAACTATGGCTACACCTTC. The rearrangement links TRBV7-2 to TRBJ1-2; 11 nucleotides match TRBD1. J gave up 2 bases and V 7 bases, and 3 bases lay outside the gene matches. Germline V gene lookup returns CDR1 SGHTA and CDR2 FQGNSA. The CDR3 covers 14 residues.

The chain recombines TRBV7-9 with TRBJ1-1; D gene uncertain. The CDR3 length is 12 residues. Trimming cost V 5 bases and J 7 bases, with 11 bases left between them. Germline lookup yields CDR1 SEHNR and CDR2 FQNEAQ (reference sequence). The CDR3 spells CASSPGLGEAFF. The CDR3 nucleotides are TGTGCCAGCAGCCCCGGACTAGGTGAAGCTTTCTTT.

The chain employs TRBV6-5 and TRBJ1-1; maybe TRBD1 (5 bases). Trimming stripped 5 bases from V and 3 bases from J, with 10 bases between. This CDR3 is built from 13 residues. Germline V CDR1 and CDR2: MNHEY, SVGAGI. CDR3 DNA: TGTGCCAGCAGTAATGGGGCCCACACTGAAGCTTTCTTT. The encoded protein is CASSNGAHTEAFF.

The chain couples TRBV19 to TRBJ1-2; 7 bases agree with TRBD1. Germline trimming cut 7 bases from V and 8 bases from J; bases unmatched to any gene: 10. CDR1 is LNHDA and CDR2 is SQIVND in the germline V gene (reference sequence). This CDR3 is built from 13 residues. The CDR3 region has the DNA TGTGCCAGTACATTACAGGGGCGAGAGGGCTACACCTTC. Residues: CASTLQGREGYTF.

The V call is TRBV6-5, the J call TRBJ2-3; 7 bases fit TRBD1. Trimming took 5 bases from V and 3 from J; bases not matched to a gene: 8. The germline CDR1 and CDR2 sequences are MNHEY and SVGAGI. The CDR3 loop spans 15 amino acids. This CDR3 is CASSPDRRSTDTQYF. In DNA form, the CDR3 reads TGTGCCAGCAGTCCGGACAGGCGGTCGACAGATACGCAGTATTTT.

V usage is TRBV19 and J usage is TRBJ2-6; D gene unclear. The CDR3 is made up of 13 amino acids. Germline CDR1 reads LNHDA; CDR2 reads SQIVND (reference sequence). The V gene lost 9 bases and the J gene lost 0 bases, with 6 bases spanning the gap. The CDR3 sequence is CASGFSGANVLTF. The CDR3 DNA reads TGTGCCAGCGGGTTCTCTGGGGCCAACGTCCTGACTTTC.